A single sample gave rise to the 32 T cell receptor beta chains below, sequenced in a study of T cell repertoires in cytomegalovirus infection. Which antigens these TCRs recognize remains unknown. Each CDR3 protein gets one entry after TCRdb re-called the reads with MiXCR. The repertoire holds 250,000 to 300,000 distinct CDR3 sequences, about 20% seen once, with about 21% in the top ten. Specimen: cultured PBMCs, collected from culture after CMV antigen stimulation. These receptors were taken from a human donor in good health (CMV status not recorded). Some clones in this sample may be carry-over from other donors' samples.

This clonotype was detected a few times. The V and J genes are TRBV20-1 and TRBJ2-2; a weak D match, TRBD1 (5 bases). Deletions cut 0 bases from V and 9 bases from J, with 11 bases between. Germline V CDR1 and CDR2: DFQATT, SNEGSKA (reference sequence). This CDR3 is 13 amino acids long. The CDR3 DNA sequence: TGCAGTGCTAGAGACCAGGGCCCCAGGGAGCTGTTTTTT. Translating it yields CSARDQGPRELFF.

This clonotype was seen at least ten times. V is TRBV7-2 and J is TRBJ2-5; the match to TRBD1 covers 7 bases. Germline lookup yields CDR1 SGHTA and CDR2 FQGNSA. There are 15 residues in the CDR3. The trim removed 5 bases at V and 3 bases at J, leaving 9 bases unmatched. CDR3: CASSAPSGTEETQYF. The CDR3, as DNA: TGTGCCAGCAGCGCCCCCTCCGGGACAGAAGAGACCCAGTACTTC.

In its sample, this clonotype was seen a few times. The CDR3 is CASSSGRGQLGTDTQYF. For the CDR3, the DNA is TGTGCCAGCAGTTCAGGCAGGGGGCAGTTGGGGACAGATACGCAGTATTTT. This chain uses TRBV6-5 with TRBJ2-3; 8 bases line up with TRBD1. The CDR3 is made up of 17 amino acids. Germline trimming cut 4 bases from V and 3 bases from J; bases unmatched to any gene: 12. In germline, CDR1 is MNHEY, CDR2 SVGAGI.

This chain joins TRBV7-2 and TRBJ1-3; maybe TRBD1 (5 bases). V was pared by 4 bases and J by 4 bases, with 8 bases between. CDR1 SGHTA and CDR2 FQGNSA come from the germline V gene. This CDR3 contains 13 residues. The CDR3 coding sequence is TGTGCCAGCAGCTCCAGGGAGGGAAACACCATATATTTT. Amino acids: CASSSREGNTIYF.

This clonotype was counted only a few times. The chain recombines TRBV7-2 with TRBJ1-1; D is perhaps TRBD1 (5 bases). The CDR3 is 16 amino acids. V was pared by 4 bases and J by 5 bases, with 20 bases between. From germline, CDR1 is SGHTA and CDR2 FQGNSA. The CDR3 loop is CASSSRHQGGRTEAFF. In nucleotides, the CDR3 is TGTGCCAGCAGCTCCCGGCACCAGGGAGGAAGAACTGAAGCTTTCTTT.

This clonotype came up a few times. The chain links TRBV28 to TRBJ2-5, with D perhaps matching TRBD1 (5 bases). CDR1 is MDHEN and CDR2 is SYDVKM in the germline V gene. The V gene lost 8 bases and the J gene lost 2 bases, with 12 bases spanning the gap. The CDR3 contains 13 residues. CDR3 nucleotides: TGTGCCAGCCAGGGTATCTTACAAGAGACCCAGTACTTC. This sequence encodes CASQGILQETQYF.

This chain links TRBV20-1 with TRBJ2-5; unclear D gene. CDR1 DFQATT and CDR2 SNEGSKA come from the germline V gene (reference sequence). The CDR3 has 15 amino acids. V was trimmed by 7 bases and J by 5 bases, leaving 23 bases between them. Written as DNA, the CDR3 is TGCAGTGTTCCGATCACGGGCGCATTACGGGAGACCCAGTACTTC. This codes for CSVPITGALRETQYF.

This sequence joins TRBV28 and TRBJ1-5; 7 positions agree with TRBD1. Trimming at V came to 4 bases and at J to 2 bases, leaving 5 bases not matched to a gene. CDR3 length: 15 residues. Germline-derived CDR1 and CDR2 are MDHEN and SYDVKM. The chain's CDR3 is CASSSPQGGNQPQHF. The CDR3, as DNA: TGTGCCAGCAGTTCCCCTCAGGGGGGCAATCAGCCCCAGCATTTT.

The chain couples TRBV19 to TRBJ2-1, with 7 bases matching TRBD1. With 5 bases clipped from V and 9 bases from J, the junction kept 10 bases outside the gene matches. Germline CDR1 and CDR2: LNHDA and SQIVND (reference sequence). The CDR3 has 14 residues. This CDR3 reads CASSFGQAWGEQFF. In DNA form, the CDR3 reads TGTGCCAGTAGTTTCGGACAGGCCTGGGGTGAGCAGTTCTTC.

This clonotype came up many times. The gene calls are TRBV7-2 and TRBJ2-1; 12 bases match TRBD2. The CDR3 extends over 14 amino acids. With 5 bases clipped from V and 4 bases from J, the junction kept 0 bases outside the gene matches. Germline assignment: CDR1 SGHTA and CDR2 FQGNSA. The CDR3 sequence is CASSGLAGYNEQFF. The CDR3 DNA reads TGTGCCAGCAGCGGACTAGCGGGATACAATGAGCAGTTCTTC.

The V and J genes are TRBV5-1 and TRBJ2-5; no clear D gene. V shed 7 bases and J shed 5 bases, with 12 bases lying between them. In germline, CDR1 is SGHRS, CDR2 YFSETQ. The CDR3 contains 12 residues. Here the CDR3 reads CASYSRKETQYF. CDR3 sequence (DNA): TGCGCCAGCTATTCCCGGAAGGAGACCCAGTACTTC.

The CDR3 DNA is TGTGCCACCAGTGACCCCACGTTGGGCAGCAATCAGCCCCAGCATTTT. Its protein is CATSDPTLGSNQPQHF. The gene calls are TRBV24-1 and TRBJ1-5; D is unresolved. Germline CDR1 is KGHDR and CDR2 is SFDVKD. The CDR3 loop spans 16 amino acids. V dropped 4 bases and J dropped 1 base, with 13 bases sitting between them.

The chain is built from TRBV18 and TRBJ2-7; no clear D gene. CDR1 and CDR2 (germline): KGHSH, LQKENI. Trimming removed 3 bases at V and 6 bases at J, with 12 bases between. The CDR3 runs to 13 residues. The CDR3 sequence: CASSPAAASEQYV. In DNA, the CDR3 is TGTGCCAGCTCACCCGCGGCGGCCTCCGAGCAGTACGTC.

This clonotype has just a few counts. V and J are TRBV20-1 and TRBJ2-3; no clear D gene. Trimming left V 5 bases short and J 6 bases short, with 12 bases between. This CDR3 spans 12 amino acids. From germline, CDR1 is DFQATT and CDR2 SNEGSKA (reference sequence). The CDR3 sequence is CSAPLVGDTQYF. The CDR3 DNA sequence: TGCAGTGCTCCCCTGGTTGGTGATACGCAGTATTTT.

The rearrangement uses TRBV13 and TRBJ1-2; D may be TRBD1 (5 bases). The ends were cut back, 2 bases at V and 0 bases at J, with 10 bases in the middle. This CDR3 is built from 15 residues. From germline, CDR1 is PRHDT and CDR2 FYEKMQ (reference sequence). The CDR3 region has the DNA TGTGCCAGCAGCTTAATTGACAGACCTAACTATGGCTACACCTTC. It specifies CASSLIDRPNYGYTF.

CDR3 coding DNA: TGTGCCAGCAGTTACTCCCCCGGCAGGGGGGGGGAGCAGTACTTC. Translated: CASSYSPGRGGEQYF. The chain is built from TRBV6-5 and TRBJ2-7; the D call may be TRBD1 or TRBD2 (7 bases each). V lost 0 bases and J lost 7, with 16 bases in between. The germline V gene has CDR1 MNHEY and CDR2 SVGAGI. This CDR3 contains 15 residues.

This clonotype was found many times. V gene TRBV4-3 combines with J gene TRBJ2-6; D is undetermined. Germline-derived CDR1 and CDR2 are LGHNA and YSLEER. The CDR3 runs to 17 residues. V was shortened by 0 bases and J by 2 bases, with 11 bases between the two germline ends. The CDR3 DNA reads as TGCGCCAGCAGCCAAGAGAAGATAGGGACTGGGGCCAACGTCCTGACTTTC. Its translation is CASSQEKIGTGANVLTF.

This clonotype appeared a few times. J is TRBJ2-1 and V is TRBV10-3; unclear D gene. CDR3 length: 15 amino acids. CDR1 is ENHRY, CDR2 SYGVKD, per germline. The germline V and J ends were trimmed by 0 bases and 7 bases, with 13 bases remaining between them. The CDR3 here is CAISESVPGRNEQFF. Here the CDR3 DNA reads TGTGCCATCAGTGAGTCGGTTCCAGGACGGAATGAGCAGTTCTTC.

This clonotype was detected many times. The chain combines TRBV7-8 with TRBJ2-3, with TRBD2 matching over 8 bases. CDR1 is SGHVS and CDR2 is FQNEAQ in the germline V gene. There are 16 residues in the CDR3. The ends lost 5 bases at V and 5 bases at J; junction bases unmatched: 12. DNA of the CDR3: TGTGCCAGCAGCCCCCCGGGAGGGCCTAAGATAGATACGCAGTATTTT. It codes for CASSPPGGPKIDTQYF.

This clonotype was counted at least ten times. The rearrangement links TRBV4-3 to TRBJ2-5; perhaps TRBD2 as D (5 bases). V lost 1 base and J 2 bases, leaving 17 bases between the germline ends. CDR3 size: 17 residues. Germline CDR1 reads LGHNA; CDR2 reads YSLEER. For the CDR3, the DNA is TGCGCCAGCAGCCAAGGCCTCGGCGGGCCAAATCAAGAGACCCAGTACTTC. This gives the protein CASSQGLGGPNQETQYF.

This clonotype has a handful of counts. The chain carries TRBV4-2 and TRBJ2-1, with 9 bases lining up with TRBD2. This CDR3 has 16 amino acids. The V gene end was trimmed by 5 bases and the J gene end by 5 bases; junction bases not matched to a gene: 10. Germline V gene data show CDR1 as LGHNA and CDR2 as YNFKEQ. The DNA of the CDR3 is TGTGCCAGCAGCGGGCAACTAGCGGGCGGGAACAATGAGCAGTTCTTC. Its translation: CASSGQLAGGNNEQFF.

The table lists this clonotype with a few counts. For the CDR3, the DNA is TGTGCCAGCAGCCCTCATCGACTCTCGAGGGATACGCAGTATTTT. Its translation is CASSPHRLSRDTQYF. The V call is TRBV7-2, the J call TRBJ2-3; unclear D gene. The germline CDR1 and CDR2 sequences are SGHTA and FQGNSA. With 5 bases removed from V and 6 bases from J, the gap between germline ends came to 18 bases. This CDR3 spans 15 amino acids.

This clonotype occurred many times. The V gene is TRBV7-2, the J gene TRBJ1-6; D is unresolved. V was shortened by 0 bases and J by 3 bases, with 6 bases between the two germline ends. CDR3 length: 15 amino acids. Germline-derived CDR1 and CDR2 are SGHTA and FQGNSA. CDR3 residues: CASSLALLYNSPLHF. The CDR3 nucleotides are TGTGCCAGCAGCTTAGCGCTGCTCTATAATTCACCCCTCCACTTT.

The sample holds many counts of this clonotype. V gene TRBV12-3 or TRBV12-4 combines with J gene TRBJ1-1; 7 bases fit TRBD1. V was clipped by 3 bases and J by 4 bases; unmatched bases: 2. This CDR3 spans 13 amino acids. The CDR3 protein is CASSFDRVTEAFF. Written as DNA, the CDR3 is TGTGCCAGCAGTTTCGACAGGGTCACTGAAGCTTTCTTT.

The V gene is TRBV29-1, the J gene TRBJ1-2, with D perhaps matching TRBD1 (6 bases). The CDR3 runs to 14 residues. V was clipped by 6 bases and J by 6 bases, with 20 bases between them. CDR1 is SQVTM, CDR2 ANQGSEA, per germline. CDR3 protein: CSVVTGMSVNGYTF. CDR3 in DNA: TGCAGCGTCGTAACAGGGATGAGTGTTAATGGCTACACCTTC. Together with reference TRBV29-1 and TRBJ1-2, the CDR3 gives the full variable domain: SAVISQKPSRDICQRGTSLTIQCQVDSQVTMMFWYRQQPGQSLTLIATANQGSEATYESGFVIDKFPISRPNLTFSTLTVSNMSPEDSSIYLCSVVTGMSVNGYTFGSGTRLTVV.

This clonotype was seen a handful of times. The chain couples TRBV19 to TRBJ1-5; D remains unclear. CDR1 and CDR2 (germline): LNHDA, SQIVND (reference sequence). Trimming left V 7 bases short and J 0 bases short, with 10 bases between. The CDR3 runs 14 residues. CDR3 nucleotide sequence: TGTGCCAGTACCGGACCCTATAGCAATCAGCCCCAGCATTTT. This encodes CASTGPYSNQPQHF.

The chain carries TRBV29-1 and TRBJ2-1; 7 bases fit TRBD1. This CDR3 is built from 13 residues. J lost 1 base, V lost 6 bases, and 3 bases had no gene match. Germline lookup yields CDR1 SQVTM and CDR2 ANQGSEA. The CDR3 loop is CSVETGSYNEQFF. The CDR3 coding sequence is TGCAGCGTCGAGACAGGGTCCTACAATGAGCAGTTCTTC.

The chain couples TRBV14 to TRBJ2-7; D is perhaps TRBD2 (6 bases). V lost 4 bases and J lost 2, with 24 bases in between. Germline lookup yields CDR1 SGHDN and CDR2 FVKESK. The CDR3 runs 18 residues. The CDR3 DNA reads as TGTGCCAGCAGCCGGCGGAAAGCCACCGGGACTGGGACCTACGAGCAGTACGTC. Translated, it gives CASSRRKATGTGTYEQYV.

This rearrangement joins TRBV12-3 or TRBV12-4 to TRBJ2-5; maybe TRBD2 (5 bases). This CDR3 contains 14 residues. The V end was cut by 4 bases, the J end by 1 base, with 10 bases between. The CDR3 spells CASSSGLPQETQYF. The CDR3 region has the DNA TGTGCCAGCAGTTCCGGACTGCCCCAAGAGACCCAGTACTTC.

The CDR3 protein is CASSFSGAVYEQYF. As DNA, the CDR3 is TGTGCCAGCAGTTTTAGCGGGGCAGTCTACGAGCAGTACTTC. The genes are TRBV27 and TRBJ2-7; the match to TRBD2 covers 8 bases. This CDR3 has 14 residues. CDR1 is MNHEY, CDR2 SMNVEV, per germline (reference sequence). After removal of 3 bases from V and 3 bases from J, the junction contained 4 bases not matched to a gene.

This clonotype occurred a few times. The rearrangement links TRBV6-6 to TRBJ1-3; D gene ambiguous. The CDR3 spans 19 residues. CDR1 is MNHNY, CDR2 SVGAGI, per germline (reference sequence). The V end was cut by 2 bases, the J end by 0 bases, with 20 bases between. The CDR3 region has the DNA TGTGCCAGCAGTTACCTTCATCTAGTCGGTATCCTCTCTGGAAACACCATATATTTT. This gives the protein CASSYLHLVGILSGNTIYF.

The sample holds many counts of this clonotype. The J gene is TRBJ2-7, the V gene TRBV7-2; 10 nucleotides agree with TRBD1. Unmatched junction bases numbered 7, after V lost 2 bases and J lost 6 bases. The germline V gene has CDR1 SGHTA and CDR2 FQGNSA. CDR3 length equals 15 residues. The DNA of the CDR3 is TGTGCCAGCAGCTTAAGTTTGACAGGGGGCGCCGAGCAGTACGTC. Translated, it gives CASSLSLTGGAEQYV.